Listed here is a single TCR beta chain. This entry belongs to a study of blood T cell repertoires in COVID-19. The table came from immunoSEQ multiplex PCR; TCRdb's copy has only in-frame clones and leaves some out. The profile shows more than 150,000 clones, roughly 88% of them singletons. The receptor was isolated from a woman in her sixties or seventies with acute or convalescent COVID-19. Sequenced sample: peripheral blood.

As DNA, the CDR3 is TGTGCCAGCAGCCCGGGGACTAGCGGGGGGATGGTATGGGAGACCCAGTACTTC. Translating it yields CASSPGTSGGMVWETQYF. This chain links TRBV7-2 with TRBJ2-5, with 15 bases matching TRBD2. The CDR3 spans 18 residues. V gave up 5 bases and J gave up 5 bases; unmatched junction bases: 12. Germline loops: CDR1 SGHTA, CDR2 FQGNSA.